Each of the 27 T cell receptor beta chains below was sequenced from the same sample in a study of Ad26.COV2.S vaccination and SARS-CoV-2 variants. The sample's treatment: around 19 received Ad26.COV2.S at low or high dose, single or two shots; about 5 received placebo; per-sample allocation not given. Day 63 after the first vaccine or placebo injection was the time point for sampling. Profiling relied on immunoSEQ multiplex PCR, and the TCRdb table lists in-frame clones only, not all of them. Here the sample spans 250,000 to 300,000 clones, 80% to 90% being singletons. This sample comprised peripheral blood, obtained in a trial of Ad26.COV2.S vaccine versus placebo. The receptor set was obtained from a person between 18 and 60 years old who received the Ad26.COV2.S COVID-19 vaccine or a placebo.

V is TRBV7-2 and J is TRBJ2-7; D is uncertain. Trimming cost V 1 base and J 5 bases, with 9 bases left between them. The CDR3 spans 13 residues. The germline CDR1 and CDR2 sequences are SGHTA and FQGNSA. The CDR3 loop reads CASSLVGLHEQYF. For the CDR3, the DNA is TGTGCCAGCAGCTTAGTAGGGTTGCACGAGCAGTACTTC. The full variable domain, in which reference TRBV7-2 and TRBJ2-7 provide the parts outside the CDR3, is GAGVSQSPSNKVTEKGKDVELRCDPISGHTALYWYRQSLGQGLEFLIYFQGNSAPDKSGLPSDRFSAERTGGSVSTLTIQRTQQEDSAVYLCASSLVGLHEQYFGPGTRLTVT.

CDR3 bases: TGTGCCTGGAGTGTACTGAACTCCTATAATTCACCCCTCCACTTT. It yields the protein CAWSVLNSYNSPLHF. This chain connects TRBV30 to TRBJ1-6; no clear D gene. In germline, CDR1 is GTSNPN, CDR2 SVGIG (reference sequence). This CDR3 has 15 amino acids. V was shortened by 0 bases and J by 0 bases, with 6 bases between the two germline ends.

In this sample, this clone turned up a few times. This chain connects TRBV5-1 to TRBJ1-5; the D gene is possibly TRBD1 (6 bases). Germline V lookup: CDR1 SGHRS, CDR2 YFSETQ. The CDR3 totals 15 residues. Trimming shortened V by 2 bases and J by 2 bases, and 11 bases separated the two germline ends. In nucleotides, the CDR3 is TGCGCCAGCAGCTTAGGGGGAGTTGGCAATCAGCCCCAGCATTTT. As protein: CASSLGGVGNQPQHF.

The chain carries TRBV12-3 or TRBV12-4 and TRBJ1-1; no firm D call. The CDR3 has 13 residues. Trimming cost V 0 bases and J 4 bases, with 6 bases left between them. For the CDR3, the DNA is TGTGCCAGCAGTTTAGCGGGTTTCACTGAAGCTTTCTTT. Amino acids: CASSLAGFTEAFF.

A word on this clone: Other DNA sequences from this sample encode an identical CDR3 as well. CDR3 nucleotide sequence: TGTGCCAGCTCACCCGACTTCTACGAGCAGTACTTC. Translated, it gives CASSPDFYEQYF. J is TRBJ2-7 and V is TRBV18; D is uncertain. Germline-derived CDR1 and CDR2 are KGHSH and LQKENI. With 3 bases removed from V and 3 bases from J, the gap between germline ends came to 6 bases. The CDR3 runs 12 residues.

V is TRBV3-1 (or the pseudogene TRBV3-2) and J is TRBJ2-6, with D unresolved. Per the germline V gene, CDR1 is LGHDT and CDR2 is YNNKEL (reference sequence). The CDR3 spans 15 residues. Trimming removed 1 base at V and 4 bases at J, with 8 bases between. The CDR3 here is CASSQGIEGANVLTF. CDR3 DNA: TGTGCCAGCAGCCAAGGGATAGAGGGGGCCAACGTCCTGACTTTC.

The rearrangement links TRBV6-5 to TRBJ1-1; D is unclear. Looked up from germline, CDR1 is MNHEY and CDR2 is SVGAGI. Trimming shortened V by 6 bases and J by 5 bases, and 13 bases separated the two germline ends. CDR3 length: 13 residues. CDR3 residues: CASRQPRRTEAFF. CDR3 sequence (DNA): TGTGCCAGCAGACAGCCCCGGAGAACTGAAGCTTTCTTT.

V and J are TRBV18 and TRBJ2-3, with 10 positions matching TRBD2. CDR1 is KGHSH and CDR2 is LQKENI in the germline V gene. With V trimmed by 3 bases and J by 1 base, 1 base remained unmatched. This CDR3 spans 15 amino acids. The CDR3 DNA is TGTGCCAGCTCACCCACTAGCGGGGGCACAGATACGCAGTATTTT. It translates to CASSPTSGGTDTQYF. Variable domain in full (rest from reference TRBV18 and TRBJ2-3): NAGVMQNPRHLVRRRGQEARLRCSPMKGHSHVYWYRQLPEEGLKFMVYLQKENIIDESGMPKERFSAEFPKEGPSILRIQQVVRGDSAAYFCASSPTSGGTDTQYFGPGTRLTVL.

CDR3 nucleotide sequence: TGTGCCAGCAGTCCACGGTGGAACACTGAAGCTTTCTTT. Translation gives CASSPRWNTEAFF. V usage is TRBV2 and J usage is TRBJ1-1; D is ambiguous. Germline V gene lookup returns CDR1 SNHLY and CDR2 FYNNEI. V lost 5 bases and J 1 base, leaving 8 bases between the germline ends. The CDR3 is made up of 13 amino acids.

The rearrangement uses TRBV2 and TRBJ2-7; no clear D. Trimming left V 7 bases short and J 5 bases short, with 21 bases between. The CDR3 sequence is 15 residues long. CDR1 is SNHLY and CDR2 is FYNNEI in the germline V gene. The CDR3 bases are TGTGCCAGCACCGAAGGTTATAGCCGATCAAACGAGCAGTACTTC. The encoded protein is CASTEGYSRSNEQYF.

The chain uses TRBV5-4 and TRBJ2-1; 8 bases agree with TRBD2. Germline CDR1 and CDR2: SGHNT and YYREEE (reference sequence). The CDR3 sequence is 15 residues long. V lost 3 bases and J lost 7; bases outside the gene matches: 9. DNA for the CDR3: TGTGCCAGCAGCTCCGGGGGGGAGGTGAAAAATGAGCAGTTCTTC. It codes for CASSSGGEVKNEQFF.

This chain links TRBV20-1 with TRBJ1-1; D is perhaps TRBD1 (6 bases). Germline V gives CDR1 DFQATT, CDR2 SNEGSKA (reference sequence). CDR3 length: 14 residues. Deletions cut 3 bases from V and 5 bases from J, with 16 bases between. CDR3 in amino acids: CSASMETGLTEAFF. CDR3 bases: TGCAGTGCTAGTATGGAGACAGGTTTAACTGAAGCTTTCTTT.

The CDR3 nucleotides are TGTGCCAGCAGAATGGACGGGAACACTGAAGCTTTCTTT. Translation: CASRMDGNTEAFF. This rearrangement joins TRBV6-5 to TRBJ1-1; D ambiguous. Trimming left V 6 bases short and J 1 base short, with 9 bases between. CDR1 MNHEY and CDR2 SVGAGI come from the germline V gene. This CDR3 is built from 13 residues.

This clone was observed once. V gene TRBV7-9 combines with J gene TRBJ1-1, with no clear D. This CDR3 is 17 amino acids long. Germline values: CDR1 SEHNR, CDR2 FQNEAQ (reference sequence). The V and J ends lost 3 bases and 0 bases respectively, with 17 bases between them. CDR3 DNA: TGTGCCAGCAGCTTGTCTCAACCGGGAGTGTTGAACACTGAAGCTTTCTTT. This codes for CASSLSQPGVLNTEAFF.

This CDR3 is CASSLTGFTEAFF. In DNA, the CDR3 is TGTGCCAGCAGTTTGACAGGGTTCACTGAAGCTTTCTTT. The chain recombines TRBV6-5 with TRBJ1-1; 7 bases map to TRBD1. With 4 bases clipped from V and 4 bases from J, the junction kept 3 bases outside the gene matches. This CDR3 is built from 13 residues. Germline CDR1 reads MNHEY; CDR2 reads SVGAGI.

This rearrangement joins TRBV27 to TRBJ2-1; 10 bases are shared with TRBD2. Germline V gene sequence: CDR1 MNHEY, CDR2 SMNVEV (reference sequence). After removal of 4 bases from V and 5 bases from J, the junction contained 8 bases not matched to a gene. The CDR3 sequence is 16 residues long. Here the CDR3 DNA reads TGTGCCAGCAGTTCCCTCGGACTAGCGGTCGACAATGAGCAGTTCTTC. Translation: CASSSLGLAVDNEQFF.

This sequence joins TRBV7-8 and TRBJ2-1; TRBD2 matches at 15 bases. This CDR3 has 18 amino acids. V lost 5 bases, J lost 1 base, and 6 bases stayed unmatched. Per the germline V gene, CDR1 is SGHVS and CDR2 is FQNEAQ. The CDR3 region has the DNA TGTGCCAGCAGCCGCCTCGGGACTAGCGGGAGGTCCTACAATGAGCAGTTCTTC. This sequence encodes CASSRLGTSGRSYNEQFF.

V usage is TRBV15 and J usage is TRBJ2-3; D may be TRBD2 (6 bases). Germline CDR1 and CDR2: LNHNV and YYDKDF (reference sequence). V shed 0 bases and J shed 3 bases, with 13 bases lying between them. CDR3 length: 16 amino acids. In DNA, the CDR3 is TGTGCCACCAGCAGAGATCGCAGGGCGGGAACAGATACGCAGTATTTT. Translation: CATSRDRRAGTDTQYF.

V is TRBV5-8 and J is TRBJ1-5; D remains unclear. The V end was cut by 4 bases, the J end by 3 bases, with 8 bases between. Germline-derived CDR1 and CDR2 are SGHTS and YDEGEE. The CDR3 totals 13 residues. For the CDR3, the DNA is TGTGCCAGCAGCCGTCAGCTCAATCAGCCCCAGCATTTT. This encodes CASSRQLNQPQHF.

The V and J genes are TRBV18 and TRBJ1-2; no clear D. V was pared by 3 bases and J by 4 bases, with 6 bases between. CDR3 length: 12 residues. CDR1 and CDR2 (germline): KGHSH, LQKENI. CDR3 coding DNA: TGTGCCAGCTCACCCACGGTCTATGGCTACACCTTC. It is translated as CASSPTVYGYTF.

CDR3: CSVREQDTQYF. The CDR3 nucleotides read TGCAGCGTTAGAGAGCAGGATACGCAGTATTTT. This rearrangement joins TRBV29-1 to TRBJ2-3, with D unresolved. The CDR3 is 11 amino acids. Germline CDR1 is SQVTM and CDR2 is ANQGSEA. Deletions cut 5 bases from V and 6 bases from J, with 9 bases between.

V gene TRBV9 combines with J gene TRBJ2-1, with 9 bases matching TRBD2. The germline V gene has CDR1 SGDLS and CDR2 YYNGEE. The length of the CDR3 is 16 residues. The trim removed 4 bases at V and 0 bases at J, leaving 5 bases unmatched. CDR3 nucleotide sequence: TGTGCCAGCAGCCCTCCGGGACTAGCCTCCTACAATGAGCAGTTCTTC. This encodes CASSPPGLASYNEQFF.

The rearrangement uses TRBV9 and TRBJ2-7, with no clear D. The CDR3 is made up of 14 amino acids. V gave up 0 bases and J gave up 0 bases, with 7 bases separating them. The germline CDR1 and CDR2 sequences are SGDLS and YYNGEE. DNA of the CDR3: TGTGCCAGCAGCGTAGGTCAGAGCTCCTACGAGCAGTACTTC. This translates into CASSVGQSSYEQYF.

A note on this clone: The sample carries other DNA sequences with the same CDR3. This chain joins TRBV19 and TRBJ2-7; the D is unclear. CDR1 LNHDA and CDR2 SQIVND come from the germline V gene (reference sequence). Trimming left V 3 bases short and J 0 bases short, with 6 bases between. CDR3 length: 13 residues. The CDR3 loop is CASSIEVSYEQYF. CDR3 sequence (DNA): TGTGCCAGTAGTATCGAGGTCTCCTACGAGCAGTACTTC.

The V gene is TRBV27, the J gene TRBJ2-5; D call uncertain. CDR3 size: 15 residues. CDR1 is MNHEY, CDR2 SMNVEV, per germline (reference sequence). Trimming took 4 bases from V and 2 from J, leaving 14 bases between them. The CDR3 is CASSSSLGSQETQYF. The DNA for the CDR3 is TGTGCCAGCAGTTCCTCCTTGGGTTCGCAAGAGACCCAGTACTTC.

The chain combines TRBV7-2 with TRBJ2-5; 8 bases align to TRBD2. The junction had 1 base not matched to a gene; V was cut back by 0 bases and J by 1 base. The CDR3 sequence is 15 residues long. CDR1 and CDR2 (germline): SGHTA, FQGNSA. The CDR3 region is CASSLAGTSQETQYF. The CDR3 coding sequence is TGTGCCAGCAGCTTAGCCGGGACTAGCCAAGAGACCCAGTACTTC.

For the CDR3, the DNA is TGTGCCAGCAGCCAAAGACAGGGGGCCTTTGGCTACACCTTC. Its protein is CASSQRQGAFGYTF. The chain employs TRBV3-1 (or the pseudogene TRBV3-2) and TRBJ1-2; 10 bases are shared with TRBD1. Germline lookup yields CDR1 LGHDT and CDR2 YNNKEL (reference sequence). V dropped 2 bases and J dropped 7; count of bases not matched to a gene: 4. This CDR3 is built from 14 residues.